The 21 T cell receptor beta chains given below trace back to one sample, sequenced in a study of T cell responses to AZD1222 COVID-19 vaccine. Assay used: immunoSEQ multiplex PCR; TCRdb lists only in-frame clones, some missing. Of more than 150,000 clones in the sample, over 80% were seen once. The sequencing here drew on peripheral blood, taken on day 0 of AZD1222 vaccination. Receptor source: an adult in good health.

The chain combines TRBV19 with TRBJ1-5; TRBD1 is a possible D gene (5 bases). This CDR3 contains 13 residues. Trimming pared 3 bases from V and 5 bases from J, leaving 8 bases between. Germline V gene data show CDR1 as LNHDA and CDR2 as SQIVND (reference sequence). CDR3 DNA: TGTGCCAGTAGTATGGGGCGGGATCAGCCCCAGCATTTT. This sequence encodes CASSMGRDQPQHF. Full variable domain (remainder filled in from reference TRBV19 and TRBJ1-5): DGGITQSPKYLFRKEGQNVTLSCEQNLNHDAMYWYRQDPGQGLRLIYYSQIVNDFQKGDIAEGYSVSREKKESFPLTVTSAQKNPTAFYLCASSMGRDQPQHFGDGTRLSIL.

V is TRBV9 and J is TRBJ1-4, with 9 bases identical to TRBD1. Germline V gives CDR1 SGDLS, CDR2 YYNGEE. Trimming removed 4 bases from V and 10 bases from J; junction bases left unmatched: 11. The CDR3 covers 15 residues. For the CDR3, the DNA is TGTGCCAGCAGCCTGACAGACAGGGGGACGTCAAAACTGTTTTTT. Protein sequence: CASSLTDRGTSKLFF.

J is TRBJ1-1 and V is TRBV19, with D possibly being TRBD1 (5 bases). Germline CDR1 LNHDA, CDR2 SQIVND (reference sequence). The V end was cut by 5 bases, the J end by 1 base, with 8 bases between. The CDR3 sequence is 13 residues long. Here the CDR3 reads CASSDSRNTEAFF. In nucleotides, the CDR3 is TGTGCCAGTAGTGACAGTCGGAACACTGAAGCTTTCTTT.

V is TRBV30 and J is TRBJ1-6; tentatively, D is TRBD1 (5 bases). The CDR3 extends over 15 amino acids. Trimming removed 1 base from V and 1 base from J, with 8 bases in between. Germline CDR1 GTSNPN, CDR2 SVGIG (reference sequence). CDR3 loop: CAWSARGSYNSPLHF. In DNA, the CDR3 is TGTGCCTGGAGTGCAAGGGGATCCTATAATTCACCCCTCCACTTT.

The rearrangement uses TRBV14 and TRBJ2-1; 9 bases fit TRBD1. This CDR3 contains 17 residues. Germline V gene data show CDR1 as SGHDN and CDR2 as FVKESK. J gave up 4 bases and V 4 bases, and 11 bases lay outside the gene matches. CDR3 in DNA: TGTGCCAGCAGCCGAGACGCCGGGACAGGGATTTACAATGAGCAGTTCTTC. This encodes CASSRDAGTGIYNEQFF.

V is TRBV11-2 and J is TRBJ2-7; 8 bases are a match to TRBD2. Per the germline V gene, CDR1 is SGHAT and CDR2 is FQNNGV. V trimming: 3 bases; J trimming: 4 bases; junction bases outside the gene matches: 11. This CDR3 region has 16 residues. The CDR3 region is CASSFGGGSSAYEQYV. Here the CDR3 DNA reads TGTGCCAGCAGCTTCGGGGGGGGAAGTTCGGCGTACGAGCAGTACGTC.

CDR3 protein: CSVLRPDRVYGYTF. For the CDR3, the DNA is TGCAGCGTTTTAAGGCCCGACAGAGTCTATGGCTACACCTTC. The chain uses TRBV29-1 and TRBJ1-2, with TRBD1 as a possible D gene (5 bases). The germline gives CDR1 SQVTM, CDR2 ANQGSEA. This CDR3 spans 14 amino acids. V lost 5 bases and J lost 4, with 17 bases in between.

This chain connects TRBV6-5 to TRBJ1-1; D possibly corresponds to TRBD1 (5 bases). Germline lookup yields CDR1 MNHEY and CDR2 SVGAGI. The CDR3 length is 14 residues. V lost 4 bases and J lost 1, with 10 bases in between. CDR3 DNA: TGTGCCAGCAGTTGGGGGATCCGGAACACTGAAGCTTTCTTT. Its translation is CASSWGIRNTEAFF.

The table lists this clone with a count of one. The chain combines TRBV4-1 with TRBJ2-1, with 9 positions matching TRBD2. Germline CDR1 and CDR2: MGHRA and YSYEKL. CDR3 size: 16 residues. V trimming: 1 base; J trimming: 11 bases; junction bases outside the gene matches: 12. The CDR3 DNA reads TGCGCCAGCAGCCAAGTACCAGCGGGAGGTCCCGGGAAGCAGTTCTTC. Its translation: CASSQVPAGGPGKQFF.

This chain links TRBV4-1 with TRBJ1-1; TRBD1 matches 7 bases. Germline V CDR1 and CDR2: MGHRA, YSYEKL. CDR3 length: 14 amino acids. Trimming took 8 bases from V and 0 from J; bases not matched to a gene: 6. The CDR3 sequence: CASRSTGMNTEAFF. CDR3 bases: TGCGCCAGCCGGTCGACAGGGATGAACACTGAAGCTTTCTTT.

On this clone: At the DNA level, this CDR3 is encoded by other sequences in the same sample as well. This chain uses TRBV29-1 with TRBJ2-7; D remains unclear. This CDR3 spans 11 amino acids. Germline V gene sequence: CDR1 SQVTM, CDR2 ANQGSEA. V was trimmed by 4 bases and J by 3 bases, leaving 7 bases between them. The CDR3 reads CSVGGYYEQYF. The DNA for the CDR3 is TGCAGCGTTGGTGGCTACTACGAGCAGTACTTC.

V usage is TRBV10-3 and J usage is TRBJ1-1; TRBD1 matches at 7 bases. Trimming took 3 bases from V and 1 from J; bases not matched to a gene: 5. CDR3 length: 15 residues. From germline, CDR1 is ENHRY and CDR2 SYGVKD. The chain's CDR3 is CAISDPRTGNTEAFF. For the CDR3, the DNA is TGTGCCATCAGTGACCCCCGGACAGGGAACACTGAAGCTTTCTTT.

The gene calls are TRBV4-1 and TRBJ2-7, with D maybe TRBD1 (5 bases). The CDR3 contains 14 residues. Trimming left V 4 bases short and J 7 bases short, with 17 bases between. The germline V gene has CDR1 MGHRA and CDR2 YSYEKL. The CDR3 reads CASSPMDTFGEQYF. The CDR3 DNA reads TGCGCCAGCAGCCCGATGGACACCTTCGGGGAGCAGTACTTC.

The rearrangement joins TRBV4-2 to TRBJ1-2; TRBD1 agrees at 7 bases. Losses at the gene ends were 5 bases for V and 4 bases for J; bases not matched to a gene: 10. Germline assignment: CDR1 LGHNA and CDR2 YNFKEQ. The length of the CDR3 is 15 residues. CDR3 sequence (DNA): TGTGCCAGCAGCTTAAGCCGGGACAGCCCCTATGGCTACACCTTC. Its translation: CASSLSRDSPYGYTF.

J is TRBJ2-2 and V is TRBV9, with D possibly matching TRBD1 (6 bases). There are 17 residues in the CDR3. V lost 0 bases to trimming and J lost 0 bases, with 12 bases between them. CDR1 and CDR2 from the germline V gene are SGDLS and YYNGEE. The DNA for the CDR3 is TGTGCCAGCAGCGTAGCCTTAAGGGGGTCGAACACCGGGGAGCTGTTTTTT. Encoded protein: CASSVALRGSNTGELFF. Supplemented by reference TRBV9 and TRBJ2-2, the full variable domain reads DSGVTQTPKHLITATGQRVTLRCSPRSGDLSVYWYQQSLDQGLQFLIQYYNGEERAKGNILERFSAQQFPDLHSELNLSSLELGDSALYFCASSVALRGSNTGELFFGEGSRLTVL.

This chain uses TRBV6-1 with TRBJ2-1; TRBD1 matches at 8 bases. Germline CDR1 reads MNHNS; CDR2 reads SASEGT. V lost 2 bases to trimming and J lost 6 bases; unmatched junction nucleotides: 6. The CDR3 length is 15 residues. The CDR3 spells CASSEPGQVVNEQFF. The CDR3 DNA follows: TGTGCCAGCAGTGAACCGGGACAGGTAGTCAATGAGCAGTTCTTC.

This chain uses TRBV28 with TRBJ1-2; perhaps TRBD1 as D (5 bases). The ends were cut back, 8 bases at V and 3 bases at J, with 10 bases in the middle. The CDR3 covers 12 residues. Germline CDR1 MDHEN, CDR2 SYDVKM. The CDR3 sequence: CASWGRYYGYTF. CDR3 nucleotides: TGTGCCAGCTGGGGACGGTACTATGGCTACACCTTC.

The chain uses TRBV14 and TRBJ2-3; a weak D match, TRBD2 (5 bases). V shed 2 bases and J shed 2 bases, with 11 bases lying between them. The CDR3 length is 15 residues. The germline V gene has CDR1 SGHDN and CDR2 FVKESK. CDR3 sequence reads: CASSQSDFLTDTQYF. CDR3 coding DNA: TGTGCCAGCAGCCAATCGGACTTTCTCACAGATACGCAGTATTTT.

This chain links TRBV18 with TRBJ1-1, with 8 bases lining up with TRBD1. CDR3 size: 15 residues. The V gene's germline CDR1 is KGHSH and CDR2 LQKENI. V dropped 3 bases and J dropped 6; count of bases not matched to a gene: 9. DNA for the CDR3: TGTGCCAGCTCACCGTGGACAGGGATAGGGGCTGAAGCTTTCTTT. It specifies CASSPWTGIGAEAFF.

V usage is TRBV6-2 or TRBV6-3 and J usage is TRBJ2-7; D might be TRBD2 (6 bases). The CDR3 loop spans 13 amino acids. Trimming stripped 5 bases from V and 3 bases from J, with 11 bases between. Looked up from germline, CDR1 is MNHEY and CDR2 is SVGEGT. The CDR3 spells CASSILAYYEQYV. The DNA for the CDR3 is TGTGCCAGCAGTATACTAGCTTACTACGAGCAGTACGTC.

The rearrangement links TRBV6-5 to TRBJ2-7, with 10 positions matching TRBD2. Trimming took 2 bases from V and 4 from J; bases not matched to a gene: 5. Germline values: CDR1 MNHEY, CDR2 SVGAGI. This CDR3 has 15 residues. The CDR3 bases are TGTGCCAGCAGTTACGTCAGCGGGAGGGGGTACGAGCAGTACTTC. It translates to CASSYVSGRGYEQYF.